These 6 T cell receptor beta chains originate from one sample sequenced in a study of T cell responses to AZD1222 COVID-19 vaccine. Using immunoSEQ multiplex PCR, the repertoire was profiled, and TCRdb retains in-frame clones only, with some absent. Of 150,000 to 200,000 clones in the sample, around 93% are singletons; the top ten hold about 4.4%. Sequenced material: peripheral blood, taken on day 0 of AZD1222 vaccination. The receptors shown here come from an adult in good health.

V gene TRBV6-5 combines with J gene TRBJ1-4; D remains ambiguous. V was pared by 6 bases and J by 8 bases, with 13 bases between. The germline V gene encodes CDR1 MNHEY and CDR2 SVGAGI. The CDR3 consists of 13 residues. Written as DNA, the CDR3 is TGTGCCAGCAGGGGAGGGTTGCAAGAAAAACTGTTTTTT. It specifies CASRGGLQEKLFF.

This chain links TRBV2 with TRBJ2-7; D is perhaps TRBD2 (5 bases). V gave up 1 base and J gave up 7 bases, with 14 bases separating them. This CDR3 region has 14 residues. The germline V gene encodes CDR1 SNHLY and CDR2 FYNNEI. The CDR3, as DNA: TGTGCCAGCAGTGAAGAAATGGGAGTAGAAGAGCAGTACTTC. Amino acid sequence: CASSEEMGVEEQYF. The entire variable domain, with the rest obtained from reference TRBV2 and TRBJ2-7, is as follows: EPEVTQTPSHQVTQMGQEVILRCVPISNHLYFYWYRQILGQKVEFLVSFYNNEISEKSEIFDDQFSVERPDGSNFTLKIRSTKLEDSAMYFCASSEEMGVEEQYFGPGTRLTVT.

This sequence joins TRBV30 and TRBJ1-5; a weak D match, TRBD1 (5 bases). This CDR3 has 13 residues. The germline V gene encodes CDR1 GTSNPN and CDR2 SVGIG (reference sequence). V lost 2 bases and J lost 3, with 8 bases in between. CDR3 nucleotide sequence: TGTGCCTGGAGTCCCAGGGCCAATCAGCCCCAGCATTTT. Translated, it gives CAWSPRANQPQHF. Full variable domain (outside the CDR3, taken from reference TRBV30 and TRBJ1-5): SQTIHQWPATLVQPVGSPLSLECTVEGTSNPNLYWYRQAAGRGLQLLFYSVGIGQISSEVPQNLSASRPQDRQFILSSKKLLLSDSGFYLCAWSPRANQPQHFGDGTRLSIL.

This clone appeared a single time. This rearrangement joins TRBV11-3 to TRBJ2-3; 8 bases match TRBD1. Germline loops: CDR1 SGHNT, CDR2 YENEEA. The CDR3 totals 15 residues. V shed 9 bases, J shed 7 bases, and the junction held 15 bases outside the gene matches. The CDR3 sequence is CASRADRASPHTQYF. CDR3 in DNA: TGTGCCAGTAGAGCGGACAGGGCCTCACCTCATACGCAGTATTTT.

The chain is built from TRBV2 and TRBJ1-4; D is uncertain. The length of the CDR3 is 10 residues. V dropped 6 bases and J dropped 8 bases, with 4 bases sitting between them. Germline V CDR1 and CDR2: SNHLY, FYNNEI. CDR3 amino acids: CASRVEKLFF. CDR3 sequence (DNA): TGTGCCAGCAGGGTCGAAAAACTGTTTTTT.

The rearrangement uses TRBV15 and TRBJ2-1; 8 bases agree with TRBD2. The V gene's germline CDR1 is LNHNV and CDR2 YYDKDF (reference sequence). With V trimmed by 0 bases and J by 1 base, 11 bases remained unmatched. This CDR3 spans 19 amino acids. This CDR3 reads CATSRDPMGSGRSYNEQFF. CDR3 nucleotides: TGTGCCACCAGCAGAGATCCGATGGGAAGCGGGAGATCCTACAATGAGCAGTTCTTC.